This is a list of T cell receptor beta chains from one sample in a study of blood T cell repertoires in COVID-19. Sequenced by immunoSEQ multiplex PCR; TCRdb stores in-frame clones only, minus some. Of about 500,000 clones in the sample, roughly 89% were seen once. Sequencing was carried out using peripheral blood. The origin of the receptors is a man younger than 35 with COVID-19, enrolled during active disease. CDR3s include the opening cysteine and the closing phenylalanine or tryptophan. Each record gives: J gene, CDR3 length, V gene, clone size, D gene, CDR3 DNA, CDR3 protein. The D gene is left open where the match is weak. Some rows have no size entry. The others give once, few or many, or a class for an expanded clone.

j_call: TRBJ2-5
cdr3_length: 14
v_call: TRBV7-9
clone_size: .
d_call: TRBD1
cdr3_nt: TGTGCCACCCGTGGACAGGGGGACCGAGAGACCCAGTACTTC
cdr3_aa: CATRGQGDRETQYF

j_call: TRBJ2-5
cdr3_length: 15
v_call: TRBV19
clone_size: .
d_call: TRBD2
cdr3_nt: TGTGCCAGTAGTAGGACTAGCGGGGGACAAGAGACCCAGTACTTC
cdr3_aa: CASSRTSGGQETQYF

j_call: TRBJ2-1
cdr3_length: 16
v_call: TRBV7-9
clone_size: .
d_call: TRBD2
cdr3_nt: TGTGCCAGCAGACCTTTGGGACTAGCGGGTGTTAATGAGCAGTTCTTC
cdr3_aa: CASRPLGLAGVNEQFF

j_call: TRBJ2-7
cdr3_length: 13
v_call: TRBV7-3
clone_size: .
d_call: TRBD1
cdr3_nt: TGTGCCAGCAGCTCGGACAGGACGTACGAGCAGTACTTC
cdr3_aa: CASSSDRTYEQYF

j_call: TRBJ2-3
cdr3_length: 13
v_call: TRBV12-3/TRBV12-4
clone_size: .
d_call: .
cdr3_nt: TGTGCCAGCAGTTTCCTAGACTCGGATACGCAGTATTTT
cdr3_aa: CASSFLDSDTQYF

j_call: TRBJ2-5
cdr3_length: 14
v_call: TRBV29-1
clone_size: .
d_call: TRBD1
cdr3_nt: TGCAGCGTTGGCCCGGGACAGGGTCGAGAGACCCAGTACTTC
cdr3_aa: CSVGPGQGRETQYF

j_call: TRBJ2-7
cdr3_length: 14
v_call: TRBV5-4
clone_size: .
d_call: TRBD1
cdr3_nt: TGTGCCAGCAGCAGACCGGGACAGGGGAACGAGCAGTACTTC
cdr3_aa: CASSRPGQGNEQYF

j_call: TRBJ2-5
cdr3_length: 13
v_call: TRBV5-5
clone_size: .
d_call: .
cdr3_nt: TGTGCCAGCAGCTTTGCGGGATCGGAGACCCAGTACTTC
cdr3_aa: CASSFAGSETQYF

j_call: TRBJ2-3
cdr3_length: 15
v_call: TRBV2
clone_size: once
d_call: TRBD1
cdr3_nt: TGTGCCAGCAGTGAGGGGGGGACAGGGGCAGATACGCAGTATTTT
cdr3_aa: CASSEGGTGADTQYF

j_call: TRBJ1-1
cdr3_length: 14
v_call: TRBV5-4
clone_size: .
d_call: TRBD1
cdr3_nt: TGTGCCAGCAGCCCGGACAGGCTGAACACTGAAGCTTTCTTT
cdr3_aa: CASSPDRLNTEAFF

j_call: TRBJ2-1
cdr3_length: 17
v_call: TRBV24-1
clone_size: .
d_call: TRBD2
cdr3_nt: TGTGCCACCAGTGGAATAGAGGGGCTAGCGGGAGTCAATGAGCAGTTCTTC
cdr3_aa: CATSGIEGLAGVNEQFF

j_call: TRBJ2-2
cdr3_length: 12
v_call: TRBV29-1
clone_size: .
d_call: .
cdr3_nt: TGCAGCGTTGAACGGAACACCGGGGAGCTGTTTTTT
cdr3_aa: CSVERNTGELFF

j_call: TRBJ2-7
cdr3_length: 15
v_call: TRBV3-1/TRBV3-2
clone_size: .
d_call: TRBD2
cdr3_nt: TGTGCCAGCAGCCAAATGTGGACTAGCACATACGAGCAGTACTTC
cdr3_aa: CASSQMWTSTYEQYF

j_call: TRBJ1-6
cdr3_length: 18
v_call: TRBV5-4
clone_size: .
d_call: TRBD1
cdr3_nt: TGTGCCAGCAGCGCTAGGGACAGGGGATCCTTCTATAATTCACCCCTCCACTTT
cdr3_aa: CASSARDRGSFYNSPLHF

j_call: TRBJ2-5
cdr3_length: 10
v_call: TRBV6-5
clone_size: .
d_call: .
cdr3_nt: TGTGCCAGCAGGGGGCATACCCAGTACTTC
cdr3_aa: CASRGHTQYF

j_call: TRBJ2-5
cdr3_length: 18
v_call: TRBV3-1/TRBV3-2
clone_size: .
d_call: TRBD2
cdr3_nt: TGTGCCAGCAGCCAAGATCGTATTAGCGGGGGGCCACAAGAGACCCAGTACTTC
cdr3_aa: CASSQDRISGGPQETQYF

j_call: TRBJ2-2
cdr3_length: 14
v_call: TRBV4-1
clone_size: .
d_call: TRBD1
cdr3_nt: TGCGCCAGCAGCCGTGGGCAGGGGGCCGGGGAGCTGTTTTTT
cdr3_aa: CASSRGQGAGELFF

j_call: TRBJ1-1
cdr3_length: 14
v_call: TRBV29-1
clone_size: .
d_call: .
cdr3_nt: TGCAGCGTTGAGAGGGGGTACATGAACACTGAAGCTTTCTTT
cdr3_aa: CSVERGYMNTEAFF

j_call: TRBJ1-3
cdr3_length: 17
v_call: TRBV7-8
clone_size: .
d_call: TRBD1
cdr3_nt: TGTGCCAGCAGCTTAACCCCCTGGGACAGGGAGGCAAACACCATATATTTT
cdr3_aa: CASSLTPWDREANTIYF

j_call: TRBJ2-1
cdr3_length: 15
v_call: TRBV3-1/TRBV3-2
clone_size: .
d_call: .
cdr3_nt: TGTGCCAGCAGCCAATTCGCCAGGGGCTACAATGAGCAGTTCTTC
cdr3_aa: CASSQFARGYNEQFF

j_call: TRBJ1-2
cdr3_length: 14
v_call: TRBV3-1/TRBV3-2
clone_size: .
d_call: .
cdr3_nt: TGTGCCAGCAGCCAATTCGACAGAGACTATGGCTACACCTTC
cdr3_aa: CASSQFDRDYGYTF

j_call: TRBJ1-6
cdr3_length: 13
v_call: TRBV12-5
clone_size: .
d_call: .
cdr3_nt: TGTGCTAGTGGGGGGGGAATTAATTCACCCCTCCACTTT
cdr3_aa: CASGGGINSPLHF

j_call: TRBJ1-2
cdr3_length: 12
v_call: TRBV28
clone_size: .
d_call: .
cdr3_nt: TGTGCCAGCAACACTATAAACTATGGCTACACCTTC
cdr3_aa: CASNTINYGYTF

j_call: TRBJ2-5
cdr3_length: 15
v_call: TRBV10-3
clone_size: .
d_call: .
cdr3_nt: TGTGCCATCAGCCAGCCCGGGAGTTTATATGAGACCCAGTACTTC
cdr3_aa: CAISQPGSLYETQYF

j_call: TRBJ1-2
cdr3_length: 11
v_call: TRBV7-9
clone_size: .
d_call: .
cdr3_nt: TGTGCCAGCAGCGCGGACTATGGCTACACCTTC
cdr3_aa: CASSADYGYTF

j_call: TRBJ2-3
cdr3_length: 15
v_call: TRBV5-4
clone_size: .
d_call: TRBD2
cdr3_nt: TGTGCCAGCAGCAAGACTAGCGGGGGCACAGATACGCAGTATTTT
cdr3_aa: CASSKTSGGTDTQYF

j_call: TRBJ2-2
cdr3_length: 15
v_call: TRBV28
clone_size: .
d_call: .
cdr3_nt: TGTGCCAGCAGTTTAAGAGGACAGTCTACCGGGGAGCTGTTTTTT
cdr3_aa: CASSLRGQSTGELFF

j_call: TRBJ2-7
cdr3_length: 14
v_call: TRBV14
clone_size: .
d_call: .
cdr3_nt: TGTGCCAGCAGCCAAGAAGAGGGAGCCTACGAGCAGTACTTC
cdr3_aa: CASSQEEGAYEQYF

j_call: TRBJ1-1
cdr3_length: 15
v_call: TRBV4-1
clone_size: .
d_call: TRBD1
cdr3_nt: TGCGCCAGCAGCCACCAACAGGGGGGTATCACTGAAGCTTTCTTT
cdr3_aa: CASSHQQGGITEAFF

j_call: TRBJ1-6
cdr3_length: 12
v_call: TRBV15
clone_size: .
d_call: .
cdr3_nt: TGTGCCACCAAACAGATGAATTCACCCCTCCACTTT
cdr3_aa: CATKQMNSPLHF

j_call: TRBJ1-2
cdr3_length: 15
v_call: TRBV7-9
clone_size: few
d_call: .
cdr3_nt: TGTGCCAGCAGCACCTACCAACAGGGAGTTTATGGCTACACCTTC
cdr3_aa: CASSTYQQGVYGYTF

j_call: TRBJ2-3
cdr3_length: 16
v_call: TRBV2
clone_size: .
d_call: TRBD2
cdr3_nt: TGTGCCAGCAGTAGTACCGGGACTAGCGGGGTGGATACGCAGTATTTT
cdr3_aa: CASSSTGTSGVDTQYF

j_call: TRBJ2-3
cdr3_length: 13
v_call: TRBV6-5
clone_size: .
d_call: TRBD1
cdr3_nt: TGTGCCAGCAGAGAGAATACAGGGGGAGAAATCTTTTTT
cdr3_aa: CASRENTGGEIFF

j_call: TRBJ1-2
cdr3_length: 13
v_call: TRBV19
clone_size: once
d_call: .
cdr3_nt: TGTGCCAGCAGATTCACAGGGAACTATGGCTACACCTTC
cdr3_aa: CASRFTGNYGYTF

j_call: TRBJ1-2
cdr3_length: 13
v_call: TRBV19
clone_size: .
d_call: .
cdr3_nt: TGTGCCAGTAGAAACCAGGGGAACTATGGCTACACCTTC
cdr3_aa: CASRNQGNYGYTF

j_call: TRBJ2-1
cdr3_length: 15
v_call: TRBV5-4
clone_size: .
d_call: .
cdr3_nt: TGTGCCAGCAGCTTGGATGGAGGGGGCGGCAATGAGCAGTTCTTC
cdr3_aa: CASSLDGGGGNEQFF

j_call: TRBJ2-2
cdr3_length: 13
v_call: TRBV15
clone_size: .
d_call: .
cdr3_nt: TGTGCCACCAGCATGACCCGGGGCGGGGAGCTGTTTTTT
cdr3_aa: CATSMTRGGELFF

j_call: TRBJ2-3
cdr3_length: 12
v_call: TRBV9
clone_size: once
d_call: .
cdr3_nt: TGTGCCAGCACGAGGGTGACAGATACGCAGTATTTT
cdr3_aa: CASTRVTDTQYF

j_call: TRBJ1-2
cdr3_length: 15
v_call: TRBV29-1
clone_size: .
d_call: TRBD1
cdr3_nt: TGCAGCGCAGAGAGAGAGGACAGGGGATTATATGGCTACACCTTC
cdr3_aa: CSAEREDRGLYGYTF

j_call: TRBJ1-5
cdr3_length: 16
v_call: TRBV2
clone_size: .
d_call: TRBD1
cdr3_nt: TGTGCCAGCAGAAGGACAGGGGTTTATAGCAATCAGCCCCAGCATTTT
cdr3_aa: CASRRTGVYSNQPQHF